These 10 T cell receptor beta chains share one sample of origin, sequenced in a study of tumor-infiltrating lymphocytes in primary liver carcinoma. Starting material for RNA and DNA co-extraction consisted of about 20-33 mg of unsorted bulk tissue. Making TCR beta cDNA involved around 510 ng total RNA and a constant-region primer. Nested multiplex PCR, run for three rounds with slightly modified ARM-PCR, yielded TCR beta libraries. PCR rounds one and two used TRBV1-TRBV30 forward primers with a C-beta reverse primer for 10 cycles each. TCRdb used MiXCR to reprocess the multiplex PCR reads, holding one entry per CDR3 protein. Of more than 95,000 distinct CDR3 sequences in the sample, 64% were seen once. Material: liver tumor tissue from sampling region 3. The sample's subset: tumor region T3, left-lateral pole. The origin of the receptors is a woman aged 55-70 years with primary liver carcinoma and hepatitis B virus infection.

This clonotype was recorded once. The final CDR3 position lacks the conserved phenylalanine or tryptophan, pointing to a likely read error. No DNA is shown, since the ends of the CDR3 on it are uncertain; the CDR3 is the one TCRdb lists. The gene calls are TRBV29-1 and TRBJ1-4. The germline V gene has CDR1 SQVTM and CDR2 ANQGSEA. The CDR3 region is 13 residues in length, termini included. The CDR3 region is CSVSSGRGEKLFS.

In DNA form, the CDR3 reads TGTGCCAGAAGCCACACAGATCTCAGGCAGTTCTTC. Translated: CARSHTDLRQFF. This chain connects TRBV6-6 to TRBJ2-1; D gene unclear. There are 12 residues in the CDR3. Trimming took off 9 bases at V and 12 bases at J, with 18 bases between the two ends. CDR1 MNHNY and CDR2 SVGAGI come from the germline V gene (reference sequence).

This clonotype was counted a few times. The chain employs TRBV20-1 and TRBJ2-2, with TRBD2 as a possible D gene (6 bases). Germline V gene lookup returns CDR1 DFQATT and CDR2 SNEGSKA (reference sequence). The germline V and J ends were trimmed by 3 bases and 3 bases, with 11 bases remaining between them. CDR3 length: 14 amino acids. The CDR3 region has the DNA TGCAGTGCTAGCTTGGGCGGGGACACCGGGGAGCTGTTTTTT. Translated, it gives CSASLGGDTGELFF.

For this clonotype: At one boundary the junction diverges from the germline segment, which might be a read error. The genes are TRBV11-3 and TRBJ2-3, with D unresolved. CDR1 is SGHNT, CDR2 YENEEA, per germline. The CDR3 spans 12 residues. The CDR3 loop is CPSSLGRRTQYF. The CDR3 coding sequence is TGTCCCAGCAGCTTAGGTCGTAGGACCCAGTATTTT.

This clonotype was recorded once. This sequence may be a read error, since a much larger clone differs from it by one base. This sequence joins TRBV29-1 and TRBJ1-4; D may be TRBD1 (5 bases). Germline CDR1 SQVTM, CDR2 ANQGSEA. The CDR3 contains 16 residues. CDR3 protein: CSAGGGAGATNGKLFF. The DNA of the CDR3 is TGCAGCGCCGGGGGAGGGGCCGGGGCAACTAATGGAAAACTGTTTTTT.

The rearrangement joins TRBV11-2 to TRBJ2-5; no reliable D call. The germline V gene has CDR1 SGHAT and CDR2 FQNNGV. The CDR3 is 13 residues long. In nucleotides, the CDR3 is TGTATCAACAACTTAGAATCCAAGGGGACCCAGTACTTC. Its protein product is CINNLESKGTQYF. Looking up the rest from reference TRBV11-2 and TRBJ2-5 gives the full variable domain: EAGVAQSPRYKIIEKRQSVAFWCNPISGHATLYWYQQILGQGPKLLIQFQNNGVVDDSQLPKDRFSAERLKGVDSTLKIQPAKLEDSAVYLCINNLESKGTQYFGPGTRLLVL.

As for this clonotype: Its ends do not fully match the called genes, so a read error is possible. The chain has TRBV11-2 and TRBJ2-2, with D possibly matching TRBD1 (5 bases). There are 14 residues in the CDR3. CDR1 is SGHAT and CDR2 is FQNNGV in the germline V gene. CDR3 loop: CASSSQRAQGELFF. The CDR3, as DNA: TGTGCCAGCAGCTCGCAAAGGGCCCAAGGGGAACTGTTTTTT.

Ten or more counts support this clonotype. The chain is built from TRBV5-4 and TRBJ1-4; possibly TRBD1 for D (6 bases). Germline V gene sequence: CDR1 SGHNT, CDR2 YYREEE (reference sequence). The CDR3 consists of 16 residues. Trimming cost V 0 bases and J 5 bases, with 14 bases left between them. Here the CDR3 DNA reads TGTGCCAGCAGCTTGGGGGGGCAGGGCTCGAATGAAAAACTGTTTTTT. This sequence encodes CASSLGGQGSNEKLFF.

This clonotype was seen only a few times. This chain links TRBV28 with TRBJ1-2, with D perhaps matching TRBD1 (5 bases). Germline V gives CDR1 MDHEN, CDR2 SYDVKM. Trimming took 6 bases from V and 5 from J, leaving 22 bases between them. This CDR3 comprises 16 residues. CDR3 sequence reads: CASRGGGRQNVYGYTF. Written as DNA, the CDR3 is TGTGCCAGCAGGGGGGGGGGACGGCAAAACGTTTATGGCTACACCTTC.

Concerning this clonotype itself: Its ends do not fully match the called genes, so a read error is possible. The chain carries TRBV11-2 and TRBJ2-2; a possible D gene is TRBD2 (5 bases). The CDR3 consists of 13 residues. CDR1 and CDR2 from the germline V gene are SGHAT and FQNNGV. The CDR3 region has the DNA TGTGCCAGCAACTTTGATAGGACTGGGGAGCTGTTTTTC. The encoded protein is CASNFDRTGELFF.